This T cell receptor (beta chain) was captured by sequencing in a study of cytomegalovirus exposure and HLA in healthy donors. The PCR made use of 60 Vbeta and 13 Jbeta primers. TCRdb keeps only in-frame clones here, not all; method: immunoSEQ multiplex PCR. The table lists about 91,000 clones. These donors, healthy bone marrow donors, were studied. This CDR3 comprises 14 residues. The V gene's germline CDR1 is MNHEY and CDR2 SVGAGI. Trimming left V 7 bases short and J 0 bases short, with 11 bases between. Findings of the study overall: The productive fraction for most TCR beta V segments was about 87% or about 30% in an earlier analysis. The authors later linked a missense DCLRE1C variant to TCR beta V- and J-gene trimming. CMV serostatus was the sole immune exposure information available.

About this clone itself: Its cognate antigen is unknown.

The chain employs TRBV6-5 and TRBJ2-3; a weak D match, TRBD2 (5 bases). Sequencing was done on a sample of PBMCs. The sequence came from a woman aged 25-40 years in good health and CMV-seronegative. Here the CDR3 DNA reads TGTGCCAGCACGAGGGCCCCAAGCACAGATACGCAGTATTTT. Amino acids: CASTRAPSTDTQYF.